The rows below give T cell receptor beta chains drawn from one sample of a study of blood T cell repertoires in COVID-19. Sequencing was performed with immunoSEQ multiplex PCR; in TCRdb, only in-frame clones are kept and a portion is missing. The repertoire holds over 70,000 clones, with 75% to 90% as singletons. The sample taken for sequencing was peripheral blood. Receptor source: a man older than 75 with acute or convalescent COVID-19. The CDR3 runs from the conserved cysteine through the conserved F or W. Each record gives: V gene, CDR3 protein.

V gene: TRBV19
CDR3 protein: CASSSTGVDTEAFF

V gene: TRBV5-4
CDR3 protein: CASSPQRHQGIGDTQYF

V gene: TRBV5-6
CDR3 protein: CASSLSQAFLQGLDYGYTF

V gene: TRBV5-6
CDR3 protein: CASSLAAPRAYEQYF

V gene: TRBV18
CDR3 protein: CASSPLTGGRTEAFF

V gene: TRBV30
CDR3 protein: CAWSPRNRVPGPEAFF

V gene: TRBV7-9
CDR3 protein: CASSRRDTEAFF

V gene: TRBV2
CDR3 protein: CASRRGGERGYTF

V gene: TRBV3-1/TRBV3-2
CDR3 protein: CASSQDKSGAYEQYF

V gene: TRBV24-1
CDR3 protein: CATSAAQGTYNEQFF

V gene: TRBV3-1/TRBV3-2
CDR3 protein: CASSQASTGSYEQYF

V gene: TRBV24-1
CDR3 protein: CATSDSGEVNEKLFF

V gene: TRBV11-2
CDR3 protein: CASSLEGDRRKEKLFF

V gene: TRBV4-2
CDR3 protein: CASSQAGFNEKLFF

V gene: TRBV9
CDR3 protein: CASSVANWGSGGTDTQYF

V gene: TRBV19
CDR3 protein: CASRTSGGSADTQYF

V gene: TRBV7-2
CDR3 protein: CASGYPGETQYF

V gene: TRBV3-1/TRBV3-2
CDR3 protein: CASSSLAGAAGGHEQYF

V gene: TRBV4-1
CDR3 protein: CASSQDPGVIYGYTF